The rows below give T cell receptor beta chains drawn from one sample of a study of cytomegalovirus exposure and HLA in healthy donors. Clones were sequenced by immunoSEQ multiplex PCR, and TCRdb holds only the in-frame ones, with some missing. Here the sample spans about 160,000 clones, around nine tenths being singletons. The sequencing sample was made of PBMCs. These receptors came from a woman in her late teens or twenties in good health and CMV-seronegative. CDR3s include the opening cysteine and the closing phenylalanine or tryptophan. The D gene is left open where the match is weak. For some rows the clone size is stated as once, few or many, or as a class when expanded; others skip it.

j_gene,v_gene,abundance,d_gene,CDR3aa,CDR3nt
TRBJ1-1,TRBV5-6,NA,NA,CASSLQGSGNTEAFF,TGTGCCAGCAGCTTGCAGGGTTCTGGGAACACTGAAGCTTTCTTT
TRBJ1-2,TRBV18,NA,TRBD1,CASSPPGQSYGYTF,TGTGCCAGCTCACCACCGGGACAGAGCTATGGCTACACCTTC
TRBJ2-2,TRBV9,NA,TRBD1,CASSIGTGPTTGELFF,TGTGCCAGCAGCATCGGGACAGGGCCGACCACCGGGGAGCTGTTTTTT
TRBJ2-7,TRBV19,NA,TRBD1,CASSQAGGVYEQYF,TGTGCCAGTAGTCAGGCAGGGGGTGTTTACGAGCAGTACTTC
TRBJ2-7,TRBV18,NA,TRBD2,CASSPGASGGSSYEQYF,TGTGCCAGCTCGCCGGGGGCTAGCGGGGGATCCTCCTACGAGCAGTACTTC
TRBJ2-3,TRBV19,NA,NA,CASSEDGVGVDTQYF,TGTGCCAGTTCGGAGGATGGGGTCGGTGTAGATACGCAGTATTTT
TRBJ2-7,TRBV5-5,NA,NA,CASSPRDRVGSYEQYF,TGTGCCAGCAGCCCCCGTGACCGGGTAGGTTCCTACGAGCAGTACTTC
TRBJ1-5,TRBV30,NA,NA,CAWRGHYSNQPQHF,TGTGCCTGGAGAGGACATTATAGCAATCAGCCCCAGCATTTT
TRBJ1-6,TRBV10-2,NA,TRBD1,CANRRGRSNSPLHF,TGCGCCAACCGGAGGGGGCGTAGTAATTCACCCCTCCACTTT
TRBJ2-1,TRBV15,NA,TRBD1,CATSRDRDRGYGEQFF,TGTGCCACCAGCAGAGATCGGGACAGGGGGTACGGTGAGCAGTTCTTC
TRBJ2-1,TRBV7-9,NA,TRBD2,CSSSSTWTSGGRDNEQFF,TGTTCCAGCAGCTCCACATGGACTAGCGGGGGGAGAGACAATGAGCAGTTCTTC
TRBJ2-4,TRBV4-1,NA,NA,CASSPTGAKNIQYF,TGCGCCAGCAGCCCCACCGGAGCCAAAAACATTCAGTACTTC
TRBJ1-3,TRBV10-3,NA,NA,CAISDSDHPGSTLNTIYF,TGTGCCATCAGTGACTCAGACCATCCGGGATCGACTTTAAACACCATATATTTT
TRBJ2-5,TRBV27,once,TRBD1,CASSLWTGSGTQYF,TGTGCCAGCAGTCTTTGGACAGGGTCGGGGACCCAGTACTTC
TRBJ1-1,TRBV28,once,NA,CASSQGSLNTEAFF,TGTGCCAGCAGCCAGGGATCTTTGAACACTGAAGCTTTCTTT
TRBJ2-5,TRBV30,NA,TRBD2,CAWSPGLSGGRETQYF,TGTGCCTGGAGCCCGGGTCTCAGCGGGGGCCGGGAGACCCAGTACTTC
TRBJ2-7,TRBV27,NA,NA,CASSLQVPLYEQYF,TGTGCCAGCAGTCTACAGGTACCTCTCTACGAGCAGTACTTC
TRBJ1-1,TRBV7-8,NA,NA,CASTRGARDRNTEAFF,TGTGCCAGCACCCGGGGGGCTAGGGATAGGAACACTGAAGCTTTCTTT
TRBJ2-4,TRBV5-1,once,TRBD1,CASSRDSQGENIQYF,TGCGCCAGCAGCCGGGACAGCCAAGGGGAAAACATTCAGTACTTC
TRBJ1-2,TRBV5-1,NA,NA,CASSSEAETYGYTF,TGCGCCAGCAGCTCTGAGGCGGAAACCTATGGCTACACCTTC
TRBJ2-3,TRBV2,NA,NA,CASSSQDTQYF,TGTGCCAGCAGTTCACAAGATACGCAGTATTTT
TRBJ1-4,TRBV5-4,NA,TRBD1,CASSTGNRGLGEKLFF,TGTGCCAGCAGCACCGGGAACAGGGGGCTTGGTGAAAAACTGTTTTTT
TRBJ2-7,TRBV28,NA,NA,CASSLTWTSSYEQYF,TGTGCCAGCAGTTTAACATGGACATCCTCCTACGAGCAGTACTTC
TRBJ1-5,TRBV9,NA,NA,CASSAGQLNQPQHF,TGTGCCAGCAGCGCCGGACAGCTCAATCAGCCCCAGCATTTT
TRBJ1-2,TRBV30,NA,NA,CAWSSSERPYYGYTF,TGTGCCTGGAGTTCTAGTGAGCGGCCTTACTATGGCTACACCTTC
TRBJ2-7,TRBV6-6,once,TRBD2,CYTGTSGGAVQYF,TGTTATACTGGGACTAGCGGGGGGGCGGTGCAGTACTTC
TRBJ1-4,TRBV6-5,NA,NA,CASSYSMGRGSEKLFF,TGTGCCAGCAGTTACTCGATGGGGCGGGGAAGTGAAAAACTGTTTTTT
TRBJ2-7,TRBV11-1,NA,TRBD1,CASSFNRGFSYEQYF,TGTGCCAGCAGCTTTAACAGGGGTTTCTCCTACGAGCAGTACTTC
TRBJ2-1,TRBV5-1,NA,TRBD2,CASSLAPSGGYNEQFF,TGCGCCAGCAGCTTGGCCCCTAGCGGGGGATACAATGAGCAGTTCTTC
TRBJ2-7,TRBV18,NA,NA,CASSLEREYEQYF,TGTGCCAGCTCACTAGAACGGGAGTACGAGCAGTACTTC
TRBJ1-1,TRBV30,few,NA,CAGNDKSNTEAFF,TGTGCCGGCAATGACAAATCGAACACTGAAGCTTTCTTT
TRBJ1-5,TRBV4-2,few,TRBD1,CASSLGTDNQPQHF,TGTGCCAGCAGCCTAGGGACAGACAATCAGCCCCAGCATTTT
TRBJ1-4,TRBV6-1,few,NA,CASSETVGGGDEKLFF,TGTGCCAGCAGTGAAACAGTCGGCGGCGGGGATGAAAAACTGTTTTTT
TRBJ2-5,TRBV18,NA,NA,CASSPYREETQYF,TGTGCCAGCTCACCCTACAGGGAAGAGACCCAGTACTTC
TRBJ2-5,TRBV29-1,NA,NA,CSVEELTPSATQYF,TGCAGCGTTGAGGAGCTCACCCCCAGTGCGACCCAGTACTTC
TRBJ2-1,TRBV7-6,NA,NA,CASKGGPHNEQFF,TGTGCCAGCAAAGGGGGACCGCACAATGAGCAGTTCTTC
TRBJ1-2,TRBV6-5,NA,NA,CASSPGRGGYTF,TGTGCCAGCAGCCCTGGGAGAGGAGGCTACACCTTC
TRBJ2-5,TRBV7-2,NA,TRBD2,CASSPGGQPKYF,TGTGCCAGCAGCCCGGGAGGTCAGCCTAAGTACTTC
TRBJ2-3,TRBV15,NA,NA,CATSTPDWDTDTQYF,TGTGCCACCAGCACACCGGACTGGGACACAGATACGCAGTATTTT
TRBJ2-1,TRBV27,NA,TRBD2,CASSPQRDGNEQFF,TGTGCCAGCAGTCCCCAGCGGGATGGCAATGAGCAGTTCTTC
TRBJ2-2,TRBV6-5,NA,TRBD2,CASTPLAGIELFF,TGTGCCAGCACACCACTAGCGGGGATAGAGCTGTTTTTT
TRBJ1-1,TRBV28,once,TRBD1,CASSFAGGAFF,TGTGCCAGCAGTTTCGCAGGGGGGGCTTTCTTT
TRBJ1-1,TRBV28,NA,TRBD1,CASRTTGERGEAFF,TGTGCCAGCAGAACGACAGGGGAAAGGGGAGAAGCTTTCTTT
TRBJ2-1,TRBV4-2,NA,TRBD2,CASSRGSVAYNEQFF,TGTGCCAGCAGCCGCGGGAGTGTGGCCTACAATGAGCAGTTCTTC
TRBJ1-1,TRBV7-9,NA,TRBD1,CASSLGGTGDTEAFF,TGTGCCAGCAGCTTGGGCGGGACAGGGGACACTGAAGCTTTCTTT
TRBJ1-1,TRBV7-8,NA,NA,CASSLGAANTEAFF,TGTGCCAGCAGCTTAGGCGCGGCGAACACTGAAGCTTTCTTT
TRBJ2-1,TRBV30,NA,NA,CAWSRGGYSYNEQFF,TGTGCCTGGAGTAGGGGGGGGTACTCCTACAATGAGCAGTTCTTC
TRBJ1-1,TRBV7-2,NA,NA,CASSLIIGNAGTEAFF,TGTGCCAGCAGCTTAATCATAGGGAACGCGGGCACTGAAGCTTTCTTT
TRBJ1-1,TRBV2,once,NA,CASSEFSNTEAFF,TGTGCCAGCAGTGAATTCTCGAACACTGAAGCTTTCTTT
TRBJ1-3,TRBV12-5,few,NA,CASGLGGGMNTIYF,TGTGCTAGTGGTTTAGGCGGAGGGATGAACACCATATATTTT
TRBJ1-3,TRBV18,NA,NA,CASSPPAGTGNTIYF,TGTGCCAGCTCACCTCCAGCGGGAACAGGAAACACCATATATTTT
TRBJ2-7,TRBV7-9,NA,TRBD1,CASSQRSRGQDEQYF,TGTGCCAGCAGCCAACGAAGCAGGGGGCAGGACGAGCAGTACTTC
TRBJ1-1,TRBV2,NA,TRBD1,CASSEATGGNTEAFF,TGTGCCAGCAGTGAGGCCACAGGGGGGAACACTGAAGCTTTCTTT
TRBJ2-5,TRBV10-2,NA,TRBD1,CASSNRGWETQYF,TGCGCCAGCAGCAACAGGGGCTGGGAGACCCAGTACTTC
TRBJ1-3,TRBV11-3,NA,NA,CASSLGMENTIYF,TGTGCCAGCAGCTTAGGGATGGAGAACACCATATATTTT
TRBJ2-7,TRBV5-1,NA,NA,CASSLAPAGTSEQYF,TGCGCCAGCAGCTTGGCCCCCGCAGGGACAAGCGAGCAGTACTTC